Listed here are 10 T cell receptor beta chains from one sample, sequenced in a study of identical twins (dated by TCRdb to 2015 to 2016). Libraries came from 5' RACE. This sample was sequenced with an Illumina HiSeq 2000. TCRdb reprocessing: public reads trimmed at Q25 with fastp, clones called with MiXCR, in-frame beta chains kept. Each entry is one CDR3 protein sequence, shown with its most common DNA and genes. This sample holds 1.5 million to 2 million distinct CDR3 sequences; about 31% were observed only once. Of the sample, under 0.35% falls within the top ten clones. Sequencing was performed on cord blood. These receptors were taken from a newborn girl in good health.

This clonotype appeared many times. J is TRBJ2-4 and V is TRBV20-1; the D is unclear. Per the germline V gene, CDR1 is DFQATT and CDR2 is SNEGSKA (reference sequence). CDR3 length: 15 residues. V was trimmed by 0 bases and J by 0 bases, leaving 9 bases between them. CDR3 DNA sequence: TGCAGTGCTAGAGAGGAACTGCTAGCCAAAAACATTCAGTACTTC. Translation: CSAREELLAKNIQYF.

The chain links TRBV7-9 to TRBJ1-5, with D hard to call. The CDR3 is 13 amino acids. Germline CDR1 and CDR2: SEHNR and FQNEAQ (reference sequence). The germline V and J ends were trimmed by 5 bases and 5 bases, with 10 bases remaining between them. The CDR3 loop is CASSHYGDQPQHF. Here the CDR3 DNA reads TGTGCCAGCAGCCATTACGGGGATCAGCCCCAGCATTTT.

This clonotype was observed many times. The gene calls are TRBV29-1 and TRBJ2-1, with 10 nucleotides matching TRBD2. The CDR3 length is 12 residues. Germline-derived CDR1 and CDR2 are SQVTM and ANQGSEA. Unmatched junction bases numbered 1, after V lost 8 bases and J lost 3 bases. The CDR3 nucleotides read TGCAGCACTAGCGGGAACTACAATGAGCAGTTCTTC. Its translation is CSTSGNYNEQFF.

This clonotype has ten or more counts. The rearrangement joins TRBV28 to TRBJ2-1, with a weak D call TRBD2 (6 bases). Germline values: CDR1 MDHEN, CDR2 SYDVKM. V was pared by 1 base and J by 4 bases, with 11 bases between. This CDR3 region has 15 residues. CDR3 sequence reads: CASSLSGSAYNEQFF. In DNA, the CDR3 is TGTGCCAGCAGTTTATCCGGGAGTGCTTACAATGAGCAGTTCTTC. Supplemented by reference TRBV28 and TRBJ2-1, the full variable domain reads DVKVTQSSRYLVKRTGEKVFLECVQDMDHENMFWYRQDPGLGLRLIYFSYDVKMKEKGDIPEGYSVSREKKERFSLILESASTNQTSMYLCASSLSGSAYNEQFFGPGTRLTVL.

Regarding this clonotype: A much larger clone sits a single nucleotide away, making a read error possible. J is TRBJ2-1 and V is TRBV14; D unresolved. The tail of the sequence fits TRBJ2-7 better, so the J call may be wrong. The CDR3 loop spans 14 amino acids. CDR1 and CDR2 (germline): SGHDN, FVKESK. CDR3 nucleotide sequence: TGTGCCAGCAGCCAAGAGACGGGTTACAATGAGCAGTACTTC. Its translation is CASSQETGYNEQYF.

The V gene is TRBV20-1, the J gene TRBJ2-2; D is perhaps TRBD2 (7 bases). The ends were cut back, 0 bases at V and 4 bases at J, with 15 bases in the middle. The germline V gene encodes CDR1 DFQATT and CDR2 SNEGSKA (reference sequence). The CDR3 is 16 residues long. In DNA, the CDR3 is TGCAGTGCTAGAGATGGGGGCGGGAGCACCACCGGGGAGCTGTTTTTT. As protein: CSARDGGGSTTGELFF.

This clonotype showed up many times. The rearrangement joins TRBV12-3 or TRBV12-4 to TRBJ2-1; TRBD2 matches 7 bases. With V trimmed by 2 bases and J by 4 bases, 5 bases remained unmatched. The CDR3 has 15 amino acids. The CDR3 is CASSLPSGTYNEQFF. The DNA of the CDR3 is TGTGCCAGCAGTTTACCTAGCGGAACTTACAATGAGCAGTTCTTC.

As for this clonotype: A much larger clonotype is one base distant, so this may be a read error. The V call is TRBV27, the J call TRBJ1-2; weak D call: TRBD1 (5 bases). The CDR3 is 15 amino acids. CDR1 and CDR2 (germline): MNHEY, SMNVEV (reference sequence). In nucleotides, the CDR3 is TGTGCCAGCAGTATATCGAAGGGACCTCCCTATGGCTACACCTTC. Its translation is CASSISKGPPYGYTF.

Worth noting for this clonotype: One end of the junction is discordant with germline, which a read error may explain. V and J are TRBV7-2 and TRBJ2-5, with D unresolved. Germline-derived CDR1 and CDR2 are SGHTA and FQGNSA. This CDR3 has 12 residues. This CDR3 is CASSQSGYEQSF. Written as DNA, the CDR3 is TGTGCCAGCAGCCAGTCCGGGTACGAGCAGTCCTTC.

The genes are TRBV20-1 and TRBJ2-1; D is uncertain. Trimming cost V 4 bases and J 9 bases, with 7 bases left between them. The CDR3 is made up of 10 amino acids. Germline V lookup: CDR1 DFQATT, CDR2 SNEGSKA (reference sequence). CDR3: CSAKDGEQFF. The CDR3 DNA reads TGCAGTGCTAAAGATGGTGAGCAGTTCTTC.